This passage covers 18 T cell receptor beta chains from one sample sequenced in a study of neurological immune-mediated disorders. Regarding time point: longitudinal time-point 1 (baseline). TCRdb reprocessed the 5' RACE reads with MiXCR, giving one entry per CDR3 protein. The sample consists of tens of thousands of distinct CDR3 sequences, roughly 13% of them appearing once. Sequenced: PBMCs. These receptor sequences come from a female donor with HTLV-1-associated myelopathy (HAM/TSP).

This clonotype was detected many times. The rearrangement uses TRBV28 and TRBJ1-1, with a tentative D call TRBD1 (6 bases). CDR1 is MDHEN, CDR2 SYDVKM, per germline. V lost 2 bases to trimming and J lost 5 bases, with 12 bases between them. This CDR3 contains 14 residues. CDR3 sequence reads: CASSLRGARTEAFF. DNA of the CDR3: TGTGCCAGCAGTTTAAGGGGGGCGAGAACTGAAGCTTTCTTT.

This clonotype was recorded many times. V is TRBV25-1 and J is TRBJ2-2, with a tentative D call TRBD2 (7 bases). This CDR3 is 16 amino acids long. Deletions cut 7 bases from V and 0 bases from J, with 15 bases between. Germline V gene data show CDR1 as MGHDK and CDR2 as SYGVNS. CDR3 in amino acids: CASKRGRTANTGELFF. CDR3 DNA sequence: TGTGCCAGCAAGCGGGGTAGGACAGCGAACACCGGGGAGCTGTTTTTT.

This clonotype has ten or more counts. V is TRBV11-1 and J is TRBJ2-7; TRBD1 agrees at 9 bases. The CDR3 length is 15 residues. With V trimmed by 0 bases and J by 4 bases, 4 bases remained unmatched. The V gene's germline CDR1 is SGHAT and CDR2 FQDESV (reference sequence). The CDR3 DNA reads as TGTGCCAGCAGCTTAGCGGGACAGGGTTTTTACGAGCAGTACTTC. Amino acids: CASSLAGQGFYEQYF.

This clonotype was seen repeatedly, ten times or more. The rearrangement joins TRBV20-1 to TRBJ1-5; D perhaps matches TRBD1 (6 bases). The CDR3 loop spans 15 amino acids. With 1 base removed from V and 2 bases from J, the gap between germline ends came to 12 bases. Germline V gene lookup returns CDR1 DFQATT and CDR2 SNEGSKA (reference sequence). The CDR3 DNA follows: TGCAGTGCTAGAGTCAGGGGAGGTGGCAATCAGCCCCAGCATTTT. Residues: CSARVRGGGNQPQHF.

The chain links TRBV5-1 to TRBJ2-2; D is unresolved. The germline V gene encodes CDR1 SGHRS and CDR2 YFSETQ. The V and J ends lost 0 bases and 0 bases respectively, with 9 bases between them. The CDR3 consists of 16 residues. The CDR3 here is CASSLGAGANTGELFF. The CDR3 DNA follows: TGCGCCAGCAGCTTGGGGGCTGGCGCGAACACCGGGGAGCTGTTTTTT.

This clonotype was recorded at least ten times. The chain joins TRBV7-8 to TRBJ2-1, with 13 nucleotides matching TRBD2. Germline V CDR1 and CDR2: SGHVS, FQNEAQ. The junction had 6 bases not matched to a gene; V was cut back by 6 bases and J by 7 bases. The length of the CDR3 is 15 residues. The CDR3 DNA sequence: TGTGCCAGCAGGAGCGGGACTAGCGGGGAAAATGAGCAGTTCTTC. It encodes CASRSGTSGENEQFF.

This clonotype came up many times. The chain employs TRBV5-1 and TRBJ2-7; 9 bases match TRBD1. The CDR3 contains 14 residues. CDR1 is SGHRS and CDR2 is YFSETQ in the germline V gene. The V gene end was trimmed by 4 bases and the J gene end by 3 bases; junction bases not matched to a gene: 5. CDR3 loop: CASSLSGQGYEQYF. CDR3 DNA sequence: TGCGCCAGCAGCCTCTCGGGACAGGGCTACGAGCAGTACTTC.

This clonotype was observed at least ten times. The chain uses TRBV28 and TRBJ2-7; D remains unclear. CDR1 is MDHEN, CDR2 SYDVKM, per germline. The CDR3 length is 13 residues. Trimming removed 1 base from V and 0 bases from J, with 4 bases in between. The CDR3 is CASSLFRSYEQYF. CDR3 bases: TGTGCCAGCAGTTTATTCCGCTCCTACGAGCAGTACTTC.

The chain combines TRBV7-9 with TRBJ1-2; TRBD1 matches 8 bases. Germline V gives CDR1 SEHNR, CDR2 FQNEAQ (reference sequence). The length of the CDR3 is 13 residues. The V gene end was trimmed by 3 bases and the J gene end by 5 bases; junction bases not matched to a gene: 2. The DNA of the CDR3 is TGTGCCAGCAGCTTGGGACAGGATTATGGCTACACCTTC. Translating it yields CASSLGQDYGYTF.

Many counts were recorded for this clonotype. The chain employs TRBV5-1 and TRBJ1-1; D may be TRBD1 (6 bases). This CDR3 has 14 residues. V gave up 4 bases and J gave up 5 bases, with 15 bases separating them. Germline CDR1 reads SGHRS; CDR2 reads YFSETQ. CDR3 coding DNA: TGCGCCAGCAGCCGATGGGGGCGAGATACTGAAGCTTTCTTT. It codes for CASSRWGRDTEAFF.

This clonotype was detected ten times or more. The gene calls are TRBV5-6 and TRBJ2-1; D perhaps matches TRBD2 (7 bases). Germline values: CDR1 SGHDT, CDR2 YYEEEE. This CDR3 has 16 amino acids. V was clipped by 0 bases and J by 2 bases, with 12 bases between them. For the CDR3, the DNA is TGTGCCAGCAGCTTGGTGGGGGGGCTCGCCTACAATGAGCAGTTCTTC. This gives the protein CASSLVGGLAYNEQFF.

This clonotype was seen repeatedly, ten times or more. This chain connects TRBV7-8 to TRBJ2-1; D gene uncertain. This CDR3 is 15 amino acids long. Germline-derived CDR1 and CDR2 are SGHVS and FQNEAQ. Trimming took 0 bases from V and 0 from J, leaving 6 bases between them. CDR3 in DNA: TGTGCCAGCAGCTTAGCAGATTCCTCCTACAATGAGCAGTTCTTC. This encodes CASSLADSSYNEQFF.

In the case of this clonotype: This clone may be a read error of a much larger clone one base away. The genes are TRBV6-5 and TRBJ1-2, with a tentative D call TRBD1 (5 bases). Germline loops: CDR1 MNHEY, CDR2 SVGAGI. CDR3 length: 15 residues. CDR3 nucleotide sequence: TGTGTCAGCAGTCCGTGGCAGGGTATATACTATGGCTACACCTTC. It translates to CVSSPWQGIYYGYTF.

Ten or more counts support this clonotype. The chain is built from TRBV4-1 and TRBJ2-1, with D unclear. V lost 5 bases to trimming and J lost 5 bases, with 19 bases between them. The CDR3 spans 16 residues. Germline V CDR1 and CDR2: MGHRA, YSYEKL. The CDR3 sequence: CASSLGLRSGNNEQFF. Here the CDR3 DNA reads TGCGCCAGCAGCTTAGGCCTGAGGTCCGGAAACAATGAGCAGTTCTTC.

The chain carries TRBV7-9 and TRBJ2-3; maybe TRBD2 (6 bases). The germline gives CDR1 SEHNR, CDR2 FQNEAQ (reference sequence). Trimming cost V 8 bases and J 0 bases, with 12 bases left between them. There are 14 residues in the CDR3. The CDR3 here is CASRRGSSTDTQYF. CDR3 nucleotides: TGTGCCAGCCGGAGGGGTTCTAGCACAGATACGCAGTATTTT.

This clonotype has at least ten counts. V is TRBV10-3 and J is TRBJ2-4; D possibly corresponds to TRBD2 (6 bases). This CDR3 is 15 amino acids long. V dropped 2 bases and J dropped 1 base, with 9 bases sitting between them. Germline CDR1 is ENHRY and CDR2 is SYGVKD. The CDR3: CAISENSGAKNIQYF. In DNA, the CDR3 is TGTGCCATCAGTGAGAACAGCGGGGCCAAAAACATTCAGTACTTC.

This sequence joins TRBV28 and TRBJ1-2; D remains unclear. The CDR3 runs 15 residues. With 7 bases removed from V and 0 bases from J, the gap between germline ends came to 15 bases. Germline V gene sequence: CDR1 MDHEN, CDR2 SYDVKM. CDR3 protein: CASTKSGATNYGYTF. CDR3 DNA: TGTGCCAGCACCAAAAGCGGCGCAACTAACTATGGCTACACCTTC.

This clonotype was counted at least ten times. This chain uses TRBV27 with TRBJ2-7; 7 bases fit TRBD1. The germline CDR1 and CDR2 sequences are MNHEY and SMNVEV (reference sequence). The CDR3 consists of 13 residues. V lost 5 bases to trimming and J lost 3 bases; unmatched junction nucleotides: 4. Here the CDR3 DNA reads TGTGCCAGCAGTCGCAGGACAGGCTACGAGCAGTACTTC. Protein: CASSRRTGYEQYF.